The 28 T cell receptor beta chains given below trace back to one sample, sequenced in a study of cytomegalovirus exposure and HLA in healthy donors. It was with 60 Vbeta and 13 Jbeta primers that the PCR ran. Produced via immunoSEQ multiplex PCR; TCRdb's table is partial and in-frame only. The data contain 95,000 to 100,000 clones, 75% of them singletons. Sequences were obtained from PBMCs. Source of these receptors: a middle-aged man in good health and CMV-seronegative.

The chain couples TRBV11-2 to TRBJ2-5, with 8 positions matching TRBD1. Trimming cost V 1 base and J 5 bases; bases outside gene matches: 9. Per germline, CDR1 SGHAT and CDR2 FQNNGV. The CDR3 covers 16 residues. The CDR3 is CASSLVAGGALETQYF. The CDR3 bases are TGTGCCAGCAGCTTAGTGGCAGGGGGCGCTTTGGAGACCCAGTACTTC.

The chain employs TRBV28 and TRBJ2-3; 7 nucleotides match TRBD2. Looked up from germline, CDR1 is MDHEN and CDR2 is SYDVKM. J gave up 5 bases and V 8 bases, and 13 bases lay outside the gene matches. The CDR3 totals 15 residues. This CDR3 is CASSSFSGLRDTQYF. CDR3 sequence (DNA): TGTGCCAGCTCTTCCTTTAGCGGGCTCCGAGATACGCAGTATTTT. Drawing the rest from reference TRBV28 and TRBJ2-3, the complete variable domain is DVKVTQSSRYLVKRTGEKVFLECVQDMDHENMFWYRQDPGLGLRLIYFSYDVKMKEKGDIPEGYSVSREKKERFSLILESASTNQTSMYLCASSSFSGLRDTQYFGPGTRLTVL.

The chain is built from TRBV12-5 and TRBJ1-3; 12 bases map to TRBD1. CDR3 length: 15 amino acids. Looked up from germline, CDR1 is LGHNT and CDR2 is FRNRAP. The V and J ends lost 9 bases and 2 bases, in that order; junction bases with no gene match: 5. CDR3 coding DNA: TGTGCTAGGGGACAGGGGGCGCTTGCTGGAAACACCATATATTTT. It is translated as CARGQGALAGNTIYF.

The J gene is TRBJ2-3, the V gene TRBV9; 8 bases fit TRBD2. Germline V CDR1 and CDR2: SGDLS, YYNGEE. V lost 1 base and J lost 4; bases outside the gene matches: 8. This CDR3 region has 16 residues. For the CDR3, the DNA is TGTGCCAGCAGCGTATCTGTCGGGAGGGCCGCAGATACGCAGTATTTT. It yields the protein CASSVSVGRAADTQYF.

The CDR3 spells CASSFDRGGGYEQYF. CDR3 nucleotides: TGTGCCAGCAGTTTTGACAGGGGAGGTGGCTACGAGCAGTACTTC. The V and J genes are TRBV28 and TRBJ2-7, with 8 nucleotides matching TRBD1. Germline CDR1 is MDHEN and CDR2 is SYDVKM. This CDR3 has 15 amino acids. J was trimmed by 3 bases and V by 3 bases; bases with no gene match: 7.

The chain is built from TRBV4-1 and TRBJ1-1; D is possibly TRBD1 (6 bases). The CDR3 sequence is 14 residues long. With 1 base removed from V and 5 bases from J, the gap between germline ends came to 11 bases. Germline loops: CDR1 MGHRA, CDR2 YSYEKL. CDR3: CASSQVTGRTEAFF. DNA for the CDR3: TGCGCCAGCAGCCAAGTAACAGGGCGGACTGAAGCTTTCTTT.

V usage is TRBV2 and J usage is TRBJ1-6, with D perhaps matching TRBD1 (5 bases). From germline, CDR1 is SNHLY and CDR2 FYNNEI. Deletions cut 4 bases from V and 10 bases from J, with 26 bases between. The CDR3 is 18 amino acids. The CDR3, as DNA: TGTGCCAGCAGTGGCGACATCAAGCTGGGGCCTAAGGTATCACCCCTCCACTTT. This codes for CASSGDIKLGPKVSPLHF.

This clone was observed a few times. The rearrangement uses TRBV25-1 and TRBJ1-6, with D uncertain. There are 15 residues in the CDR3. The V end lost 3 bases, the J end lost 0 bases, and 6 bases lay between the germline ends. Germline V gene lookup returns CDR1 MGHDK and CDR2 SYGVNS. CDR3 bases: TGTGCCAGCAGTGAGAGGAGCTCCTATAATTCACCCCTCCACTTT. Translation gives CASSERSSYNSPLHF.

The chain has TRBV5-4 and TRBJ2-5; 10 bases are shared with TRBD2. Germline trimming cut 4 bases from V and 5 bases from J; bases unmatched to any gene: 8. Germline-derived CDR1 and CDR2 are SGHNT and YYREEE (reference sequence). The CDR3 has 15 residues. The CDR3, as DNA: TGTGCCAGCAGCCTCCTAGCGGGAGCCGGGGAGACCCAGTACTTC. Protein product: CASSLLAGAGETQYF. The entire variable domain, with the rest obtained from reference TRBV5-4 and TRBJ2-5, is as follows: ETGVTQSPTHLIKTRGQQVTLRCSSQSGHNTVSWYQQALGQGPQFIFQYYREEENGRGNFPPRFSGLQFPNYSSELNVNALELDDSALYLCASSLLAGAGETQYFGPGTRLLVL.

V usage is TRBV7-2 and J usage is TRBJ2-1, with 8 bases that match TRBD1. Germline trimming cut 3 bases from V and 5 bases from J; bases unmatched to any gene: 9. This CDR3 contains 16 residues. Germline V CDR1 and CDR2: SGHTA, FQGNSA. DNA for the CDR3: TGTGCCAGCAGCTTCGGTCGGACAGGGATCCACAATGAGCAGTTCTTC. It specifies CASSFGRTGIHNEQFF.

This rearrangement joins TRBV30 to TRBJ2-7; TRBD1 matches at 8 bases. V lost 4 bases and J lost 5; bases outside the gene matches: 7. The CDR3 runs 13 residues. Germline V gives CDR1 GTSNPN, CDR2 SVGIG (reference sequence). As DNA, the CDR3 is TGTGCCTGGACTACGGACAGGGAGAACGAGCAGTACTTC. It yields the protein CAWTTDRENEQYF.

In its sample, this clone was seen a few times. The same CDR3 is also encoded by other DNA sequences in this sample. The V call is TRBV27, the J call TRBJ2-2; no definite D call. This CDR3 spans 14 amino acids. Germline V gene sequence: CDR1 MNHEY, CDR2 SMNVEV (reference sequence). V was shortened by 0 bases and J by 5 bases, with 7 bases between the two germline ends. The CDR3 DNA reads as TGTGCCAGCAGTTTATCCGGGTTGACCGGGGAGCTGTTTTTT. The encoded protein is CASSLSGLTGELFF.

CDR3 amino acids: CSVAKMYEQYF. As DNA, the CDR3 is TGCAGCGTTGCTAAGATGTACGAGCAGTACTTC. V and J are TRBV29-1 and TRBJ2-7, with D unclear. The CDR3 contains 11 residues. V was pared by 4 bases and J by 4 bases, with 8 bases between. The germline CDR1 and CDR2 sequences are SQVTM and ANQGSEA.

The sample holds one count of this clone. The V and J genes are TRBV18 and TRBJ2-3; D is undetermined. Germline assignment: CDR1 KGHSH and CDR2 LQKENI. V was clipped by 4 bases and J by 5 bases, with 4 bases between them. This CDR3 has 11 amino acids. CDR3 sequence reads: CASSREDTQYF. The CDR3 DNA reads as TGTGCCAGCTCACGAGAAGATACGCAGTATTTT.

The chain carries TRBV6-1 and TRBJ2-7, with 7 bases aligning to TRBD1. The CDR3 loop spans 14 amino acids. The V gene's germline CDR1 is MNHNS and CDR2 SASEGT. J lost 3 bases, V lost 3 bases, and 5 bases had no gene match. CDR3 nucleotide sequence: TGTGCCAGCAGTGATTTGGGGACAGTCTACGAGCAGTACTTC. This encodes CASSDLGTVYEQYF.

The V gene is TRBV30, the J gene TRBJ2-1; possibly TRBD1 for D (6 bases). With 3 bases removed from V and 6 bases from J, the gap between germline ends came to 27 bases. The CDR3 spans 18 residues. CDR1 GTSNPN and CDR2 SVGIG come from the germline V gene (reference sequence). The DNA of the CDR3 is TGTGCCTGGAGATATAGGGCAGTGGACAGATCTCCCCTCAATGAGCAGTTCTTC. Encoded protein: CAWRYRAVDRSPLNEQFF.

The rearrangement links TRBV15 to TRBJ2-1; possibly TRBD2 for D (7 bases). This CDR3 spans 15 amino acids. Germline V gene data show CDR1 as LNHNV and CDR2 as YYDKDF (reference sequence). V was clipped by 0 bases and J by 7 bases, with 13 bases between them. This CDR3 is CATSRERGPRNEQFF. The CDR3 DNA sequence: TGTGCCACCAGCAGAGAGCGGGGGCCGAGAAATGAGCAGTTCTTC.

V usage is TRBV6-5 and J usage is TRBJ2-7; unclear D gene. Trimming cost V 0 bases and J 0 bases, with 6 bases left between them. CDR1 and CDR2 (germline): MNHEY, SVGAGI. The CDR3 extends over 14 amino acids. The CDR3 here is CASSYSATSYEQYF. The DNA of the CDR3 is TGTGCCAGCAGTTACTCGGCAACCTCCTACGAGCAGTACTTC.

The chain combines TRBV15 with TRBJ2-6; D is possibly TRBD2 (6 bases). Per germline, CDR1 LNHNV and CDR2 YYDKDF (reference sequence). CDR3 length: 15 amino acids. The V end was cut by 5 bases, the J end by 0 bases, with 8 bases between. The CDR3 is CATSGGNSGANVLTF. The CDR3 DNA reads TGTGCCACCAGCGGGGGGAACTCTGGGGCCAACGTCCTGACTTTC.

CDR3 protein: CASSPSGTGRSDTQYF. DNA for the CDR3: TGCGCCAGCAGCCCATCCGGGACAGGGCGTTCAGATACGCAGTATTTT. The chain combines TRBV5-1 with TRBJ2-3, with TRBD1 matching 9 bases. Germline V gene data show CDR1 as SGHRS and CDR2 as YFSETQ. V trimming: 4 bases; J trimming: 4 bases; junction bases outside the gene matches: 10. CDR3 length: 16 amino acids.

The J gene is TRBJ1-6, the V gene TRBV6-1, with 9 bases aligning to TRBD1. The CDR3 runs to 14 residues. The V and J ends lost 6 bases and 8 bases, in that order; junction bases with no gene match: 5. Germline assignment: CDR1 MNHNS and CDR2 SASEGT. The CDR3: CASRGGTGHSPLHF. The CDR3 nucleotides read TGTGCCAGCAGGGGTGGGACAGGGCATTCACCCCTCCACTTT.

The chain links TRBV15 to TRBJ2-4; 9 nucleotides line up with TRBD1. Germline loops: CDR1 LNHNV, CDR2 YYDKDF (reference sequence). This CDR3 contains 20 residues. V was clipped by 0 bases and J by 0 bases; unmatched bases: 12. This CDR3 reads CATSRDDGTGLSLAKNIQYF. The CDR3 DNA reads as TGTGCCACCAGCAGAGATGATGGGACAGGGCTTTCTCTAGCCAAAAACATTCAGTACTTC.

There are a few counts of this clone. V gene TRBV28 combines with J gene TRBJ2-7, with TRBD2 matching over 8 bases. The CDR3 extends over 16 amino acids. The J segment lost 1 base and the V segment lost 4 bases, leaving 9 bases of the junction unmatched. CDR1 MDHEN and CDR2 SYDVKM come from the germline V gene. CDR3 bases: TGTGCCAGCAGTTCCGGACTAGCCATGAGGTCCTACGAGCAGTACTTC. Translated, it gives CASSSGLAMRSYEQYF.

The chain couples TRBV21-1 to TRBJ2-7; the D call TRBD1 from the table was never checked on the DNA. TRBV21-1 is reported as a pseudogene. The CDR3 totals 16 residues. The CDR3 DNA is TGTGCCAGCAGCAAGATCGGGACAGAGAGCTCCTACGAGCAATACTTC. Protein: CASSKIGTESSYEQYF.

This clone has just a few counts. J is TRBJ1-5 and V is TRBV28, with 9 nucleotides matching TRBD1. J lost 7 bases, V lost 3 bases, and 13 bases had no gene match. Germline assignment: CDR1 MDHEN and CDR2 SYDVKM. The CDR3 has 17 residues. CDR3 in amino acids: CASSLGLTGGYGQPQHF. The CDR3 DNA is TGTGCCAGCAGTTTGGGGCTCACAGGGGGCTATGGGCAGCCCCAGCATTTT.

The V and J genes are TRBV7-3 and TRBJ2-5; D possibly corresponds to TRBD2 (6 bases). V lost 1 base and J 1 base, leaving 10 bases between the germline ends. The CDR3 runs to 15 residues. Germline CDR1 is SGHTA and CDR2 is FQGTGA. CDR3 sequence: CASSLSGVVQETQYF. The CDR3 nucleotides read TGTGCCAGCAGCTTAAGCGGGGTTGTCCAAGAGACCCAGTACTTC.

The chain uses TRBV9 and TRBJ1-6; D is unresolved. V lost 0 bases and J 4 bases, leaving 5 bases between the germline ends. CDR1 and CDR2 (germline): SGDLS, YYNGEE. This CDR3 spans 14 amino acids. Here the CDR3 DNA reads TGTGCCAGCAGCGTAGAACATTATAATTCACCCCTCCACTTT. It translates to CASSVEHYNSPLHF.

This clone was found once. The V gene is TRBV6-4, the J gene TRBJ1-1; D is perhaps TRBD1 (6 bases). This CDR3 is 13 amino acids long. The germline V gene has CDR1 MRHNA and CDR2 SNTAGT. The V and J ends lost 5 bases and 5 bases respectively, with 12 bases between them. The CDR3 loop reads CASSYRERTEAFF. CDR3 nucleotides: TGTGCCAGCAGTTACAGGGAGAGGACTGAAGCTTTCTTT.